This T cell receptor (beta chain) was identified in a study of blood T cell repertoires in COVID-19 (dated by TCRdb to 2020 to 2022). Context from the whole study: Samples covering the acute and convalescent phases of COVID-19 were provided by collaborators in the United States, Italy and Spain. The prospective study material was composed of cDNA or gDNA derived from T cells, B-cell-depleted T cells, or PBMCs. The dataset comprised deeply sampled blood TCRbeta repertoires from subjects exposed to, actively infected with, or recovered from COVID-19. A freely available public database, intended as a resource for researchers studying the immune response to SARS-CoV-2, is where the repertoires were released. Samples came from the ongoing ImmuneRACE study (first 160 participants) plus 1,254 subjects from 6 global collaborators. Nearly every sample came with metadata listing a de-identified subject ID, COVID-19 status, age in years and sex. Where available, HLA class I and class II types were taken from metadata supplied by the sample provider and were not determined by assay-based typing. Beyond this particular receptor, the publication reports: The quantity of clinical and demographic metadata differed by source and by participant and was supplied without curation.

TCRbeta CDR3 regions were amplified from genomic DNA by means of the immunoSEQ Assay, a bias-controlled multiplex PCR. The original pipeline was this. The number of nucleated cells in each sample was estimated by amplification of reference gene primers within the assay. To quantify the absolute abundance of each unique TCRbeta CDR3 rearrangement, sequence reads were collapsed and filtered. For each sample, productive Simpson clonality was calculated by taking the square root of Simpson's diversity index across productive rearrangements. Sourced from immuneACCESS, this table was stored by TCRdb with only in-frame sequences that have V and J called. A share of the clones is absent; for the studies checked, an unresolved V gene accounts for under half, and the remainder has no known explanation. The V and J calls and the clone size are those of that table, but D and trimming were determined from the DNA. The sample table records 180,000 or so clones; approximately 88% of these occur just once. Jointly, the top ten make up roughly 3.7% of the sample.

The collaborating institutions used their own protocols to collect whole blood in K2EDTA tubes. For TCRbeta analysis, collaborator samples were shipped as frozen whole blood, as isolated PBMCs, or as DNA extracted from either sample type. From its cysteine to its phenylalanine, the CDR3 spans 22 amino acids. Only CDR3 DNA remains: 66 bases, in frame from the first base. As to this clone: Which antigen it targets is not known. Base-call qualities are not available, and no considerably larger clone is one nucleotide away.

Sample: peripheral blood. The sequence links TRBV12-2 to TRBJ2-5; no check of the table's D call, TRBD2, against the DNA was made. TRBV12-2 is annotated as a pseudogene. This TCR was sampled from a woman aged 25 to 39 with acute or convalescent COVID-19. CDR3 protein: CASRPSPRAVSSGRAGIETQYF. Read as DNA, the sequence is TGTGCAAGTCGCCCGAGCCCGCGGGCCGTGTCTAGCGGGAGGGCCGGGATTGAGACCCAGTACTTC.